These T cell receptor beta chains were read from a single sample in a study. TCRdb reanalysed the 5' RACE reads using MiXCR and keeps one entry per CDR3 protein. The profile shows tens of thousands of distinct CDR3 sequences, just under 30% of them singletons. Sequences were obtained from memory CD4+ T cells sorted from a lymph node. The source of these receptors is a female donor with breast cancer. Each CDR3 is given with its conserved first and last residue.

TRBV27	TRBJ2-7	CASSPRGDSYEQYF
TRBV18	TRBJ2-7	CASSQGLAEHEQYF
TRBV7-9	TRBJ2-7	CASSFNRGREQYF
TRBV11-3	TRBJ2-1	CASSSGPGLAGGNEQFF
TRBV6-1	TRBJ1-1	CASSEIGSGSEAFF
TRBV20-1	TRBJ2-1	CSTRGLYNEQFF
TRBV20-1	TRBJ2-5	CSARSHRASGSLETQYF
TRBV4-3	TRBJ2-6	CASSQSESGASVLTF
TRBV20-1	TRBJ2-3	CSATSQFSGGDTQYF
TRBV7-9	TRBJ2-6	CASSLVGPSSGANVLTF
TRBV7-9	TRBJ1-3	CASSQTGASGNTIYF
TRBV6-5	TRBJ2-6	CASSTGSSRSGANVLTF
TRBV5-1	TRBJ1-2	CASSYGGQGNYGYTF
TRBV27	TRBJ2-7	CASSFLPAYEQYF
TRBV3-1	TRBJ2-5	CASSQGGETQYF
TRBV7-3	TRBJ2-2	CASSTTGGPNTGELFF
TRBV7-9	TRBJ1-5	CASSSGQINQPQHF
TRBV28	TRBJ2-5	CASGTQGAEGETQYF
TRBV5-5	TRBJ2-7	CASSLVPPEQYF
TRBV7-3	TRBJ1-1	CASSLISEAFF
TRBV28	TRBJ2-7	CATHRVGYYEQYF
TRBV5-1	TRBJ2-4	CASSPGQNLAKNIQYF